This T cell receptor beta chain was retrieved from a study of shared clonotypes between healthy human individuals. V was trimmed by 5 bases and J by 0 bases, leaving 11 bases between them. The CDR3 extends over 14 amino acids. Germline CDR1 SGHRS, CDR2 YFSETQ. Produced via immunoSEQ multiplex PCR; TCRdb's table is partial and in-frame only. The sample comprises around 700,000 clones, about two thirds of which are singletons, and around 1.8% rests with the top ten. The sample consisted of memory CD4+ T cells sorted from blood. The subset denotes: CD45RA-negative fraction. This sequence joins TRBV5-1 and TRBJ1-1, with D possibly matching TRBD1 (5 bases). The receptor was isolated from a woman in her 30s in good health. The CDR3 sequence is CASRGGDLNTEAFF. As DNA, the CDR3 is TGCGCCAGCAGGGGCGGGGACTTGAACACTGAAGCTTTCTTT.